The rows below give T cell receptor beta chains drawn from one sample of a study of PD-1 blockade in classical Hodgkin lymphoma. TCRdb keeps only in-frame clones here, not all; method: immunoSEQ multiplex PCR. In the table there are roughly 25,000 clones, roughly 86% of which are singletons. The sequenced sample was peripheral blood mononuclear cells (PBMCs), obtained before the second cycle of nivolumab. The receptors here all came from a human donor with classical Hodgkin lymphoma. The CDR3 runs from the conserved cysteine through the conserved F or W. The D gene is left open where the match is weak. Size values are once, few and many counts, or a class for expanded clones, and some rows have none.

TRBV19,NA,TRBJ2-6,TRBD1,CASTAGGSGANVLTF,TGTGCCAGTACCGCAGGGGGCTCTGGGGCCAACGTCCTGACTTTC
TRBV7-2,NA,TRBJ2-5,NA,CASSGQRAKTQYF,TGTGCCAGCAGCGGACAGCGTGCCAAGACCCAGTACTTC
TRBV6-6,NA,TRBJ2-7,NA,CASSYRAGGYEQYF,TGTGCCAGCAGTTACAGGGCAGGAGGCTACGAGCAGTACTTC
TRBV7-3,NA,TRBJ2-3,NA,CASSFQGSTDTQYF,TGTGCCAGCAGCTTCCAGGGAAGCACAGATACGCAGTATTTT
TRBV5-4,NA,TRBJ2-7,TRBD1,CASSLWDRGFYEQYF,TGTGCCAGCAGCTTGTGGGACAGGGGGTTCTACGAGCAGTACTTC
TRBV7-6,NA,TRBJ2-1,NA,CASSRRPGTDYNEQFF,TGTGCCAGCAGCCGGCGCCCCGGGACGGATTACAATGAGCAGTTCTTC
TRBV7-9,NA,TRBJ1-1,NA,CASSIGQEAFF,TGTGCCAGCAGCATCGGACAGGAAGCTTTCTTT
TRBV5-8,NA,TRBJ1-5,NA,CASSLGSLSNQPQHF,TGTGCCAGCAGCTTGGGTTCACTTAGCAATCAGCCCCAGCATTTT
TRBV4-2,NA,TRBJ2-1,NA,CASSRALSPYNEQFF,TGTGCCAGCAGCCGGGCCCTGTCTCCCTACAATGAGCAGTTCTTC
TRBV23-1,NA,TRBJ1-2,NA,CASSQSLGTFYGYTF,TGCGCCAGCAGTCAATCTTTGGGGACCTTCTATGGCTACACCTTC
TRBV7-6,NA,TRBJ2-5,NA,CASRPGTHHQETQYF,TGTGCCAGCAGACCTGGGACACACCACCAAGAGACCCAGTACTTC
TRBV9,NA,TRBJ2-1,NA,CASSVGRGPLYNEQFF,TGTGCCAGCAGCGTAGGGAGGGGTCCCCTTTACAATGAGCAGTTCTTC
TRBV28,once,TRBJ2-1,NA,CASSMTGNRGHNEQFF,TGTGCCAGCAGTATGACAGGCAATAGAGGCCACAATGAGCAGTTCTTC
TRBV6-5,few,TRBJ1-2,NA,CASSYEGWGYTF,TGTGCCAGCAGTTACGAGGGGTGGGGCTACACCTTC
TRBV27,few,TRBJ2-7,TRBD1,CASRPGQGANEQYF,TGTGCCAGCAGGCCGGGACAGGGGGCAAACGAGCAGTACTTC
TRBV6-1,NA,TRBJ1-5,NA,CASSRRDRRNQPQHF,TGCGCCAGCAGCCGACGCGACAGACGCAATCAGCCCCAGCATTTT
TRBV14,NA,TRBJ2-6,NA,CASSQDLSGRTF,TGTGCCAGCAGCCAAGATCTGTCCGGTCGGACTTTC
TRBV7-6,NA,TRBJ2-7,NA,CASSPRAGTVSSYEQYF,TGTGCCAGCAGCCCCCGCGCCGGGACGGTGAGCTCCTACGAGCAGTACTTC
TRBV28,NA,TRBJ2-1,TRBD1,CASSFSGQFYNEQFF,TGTGCCAGCAGTTTCTCGGGACAGTTCTACAATGAGCAGTTCTTC
TRBV27,NA,TRBJ1-3,NA,CASSWDNGNTIYF,TGTGCCAGCAGTTGGGACAATGGAAACACCATATATTTT
TRBV4-3,NA,TRBJ2-5,NA,CASSPLAGQQETQYF,TGCGCCAGCAGCCCACTTGCGGGACAGCAAGAGACCCAGTACTTC
TRBV2,NA,TRBJ1-1,NA,CAKKFPNTEAFF,TGTGCCAAAAAATTCCCGAACACTGAAGCTTTCTTT
TRBV4-3,NA,TRBJ2-4,NA,CASSQDFRENIQYF,TGCGCCAGCAGCCAAGATTTCCGGGAAAACATTCAGTACTTC
TRBV15,NA,TRBJ1-1,NA,CATTVGGHNTEAFF,TGTGCCACCACCGTGGGGGGACACAACACTGAAGCTTTCTTT
TRBV28,NA,TRBJ2-3,NA,CASSLRRAKGTDTQYF,TGTGCCAGCAGTTTACGGCGGGCCAAGGGGACAGATACGCAGTATTTT
TRBV18,NA,TRBJ2-7,NA,CASSPPPGHEQYF,TGTGCCAGCTCACCCCCCCCGGGTCACGAGCAGTACTTC
TRBV7-3,few,TRBJ2-3,NA,CASSTETTDTQYF,TGTGCCAGCAGCACCGAGACCACAGATACGCAGTATTTT
TRBV19,NA,TRBJ2-2,NA,CASSSQARGELFF,TGTGCCAGTAGTAGCCAGGCTAGGGGGGAGCTGTTTTTT
TRBV5-5,NA,TRBJ1-3,NA,CASSLSGAPGNTIYF,TGTGCCAGCAGCTTGTCTGGGGCGCCTGGAAACACCATATATTTT
TRBV7-2,NA,TRBJ1-5,TRBD1,CASSLTGTGMNQPQHF,TGTGCCAGCAGCTTAACCGGGACAGGGATGAATCAGCCCCAGCATTTT
TRBV2,NA,TRBJ2-5,NA,CASSPGLVETQYF,TGTGCCAGCAGTCCGGGTTTGGTGGAGACCCAGTACTTC
TRBV28,NA,TRBJ1-5,TRBD1,CASSLALWFRDRGDQPQHF,TGTGCCAGCAGTTTAGCGCTGTGGTTCCGGGACAGGGGTGATCAGCCCCAGCATTTT
TRBV29-1,NA,TRBJ1-2,NA,CSVEDVEGYTF,TGCAGCGTTGAAGATGTCGAGGGCTACACCTTC
TRBV23-1,NA,TRBJ1-1,NA,CASSEQGLGAFF,TGCGCCAGCAGCGAGCAGGGTTTAGGAGCTTTCTTT
TRBV4-1,NA,TRBJ1-2,TRBD1,CASTDRESSDGYTF,TGCGCCAGCACAGACAGGGAATCCAGTGATGGCTACACCTTC
TRBV13,NA,TRBJ2-5,NA,CASSSGETQYF,TGTGCCAGCAGCTCCGGTGAGACCCAGTACTTC
TRBV7-5,NA,TRBJ1-3,NA,CARSFLYSGNTIYF,TGTGCCAGAAGCTTCCTCTACTCTGGAAACACCATATATTTT
TRBV4-3,once,TRBJ2-2,TRBD1,CASSQGTGGKAGELFF,TGCGCCAGCAGCCAAGGGACAGGGGGTAAGGCCGGGGAGCTGTTTTTT
TRBV7-6,NA,TRBJ2-7,NA,CASLGFEWGSSYEQYF,TGTGCCAGCCTCGGTTTCGAGTGGGGTAGCTCCTACGAGCAGTACTTC
TRBV4-1,NA,TRBJ2-2,TRBD1,CASSQGTGGRGELFF,TGCGCCAGCAGCCAGGGGACAGGGGGCAGGGGGGAGCTGTTTTTT
TRBV4-1,NA,TRBJ2-1,TRBD2,CASMGGGRNNEQFF,TGCGCCAGCATGGGCGGGGGGCGGAACAATGAGCAGTTCTTC
TRBV6-5,NA,TRBJ1-1,NA,CASSYSRGNTEAFF,TGTGCCAGCAGTTACTCCCGAGGGAACACTGAAGCTTTCTTT
TRBV9,NA,TRBJ2-2,NA,CASRHSGAGTGELFF,TGTGCCAGCAGGCACAGCGGTGCGGGCACCGGGGAGCTGTTTTTT
TRBV18,NA,TRBJ1-1,TRBD1,CASSPRQGGDTEAFF,TGTGCCAGCTCACCTAGACAGGGGGGGGACACTGAAGCTTTCTTT
TRBV5-1,once,TRBJ1-1,NA,CASSQGGAGNTEAFF,TGCGCCAGCAGTCAGGGAGGGGCGGGGAACACTGAAGCTTTCTTT
TRBV29-1,NA,TRBJ1-2,TRBD1,CSVVEGAQGYTF,TGCAGCGTTGTTGAGGGGGCACAGGGCTACACCTTC
TRBV27,medium-sized,TRBJ2-7,NA,CASGTGTSILYF,TGTGCCAGCGGAACCGGGACCTCAATCTTGTACTTC
TRBV4-2,NA,TRBJ2-2,NA,CASSPTPGRELFF,TGTGCCAGCAGCCCCACACCTGGCCGGGAGCTGTTTTTT